A single sample gave rise to the 16 T cell receptor beta chains below, sequenced in a study of T-cell memory formation after mild COVID-19. TCRdb ran MiXCR on the 5' RACE reads and lists one entry per CDR3 protein. The sample records 95,000 to 110,000 distinct CDR3 sequences, 13% to 15% being singletons. The source material was PBMCs or a T cell subset sorted from them (not recorded which). These receptors came from a man between 18 and 35 years old who had mild COVID-19 (a few samples of this study predate the infection). Cell type and time point are not known.

This clonotype showed up just a few times. The rearrangement links TRBV7-9 to TRBJ2-1; TRBD2 matches 8 bases. V was pared by 5 bases and J by 7 bases, with 7 bases of the junction left unmatched. Germline V gene lookup returns CDR1 SEHNR and CDR2 FQNEAQ (reference sequence). CDR3 length: 14 amino acids. CDR3 in DNA: TGTGCCAGCAGCCCGACGGGGGGGTGGAATGAGCAGTTCTTC. The encoded protein is CASSPTGGWNEQFF.

This clonotype turned up a few times. This chain joins TRBV30 and TRBJ1-2, with D possibly matching TRBD1 (5 bases). With 5 bases removed from V and 8 bases from J, the gap between germline ends came to 21 bases. Looked up from germline, CDR1 is GTSNPN and CDR2 is SVGIG (reference sequence). This CDR3 has 14 residues. The CDR3 DNA follows: TGTGCCTGGCAAAGGTACCGAAGGAGGGACGGCTACACCTTC. It yields the protein CAWQRYRRRDGYTF.

This clonotype has more than one count but fewer than ten. The chain couples TRBV7-2 to TRBJ2-3, with TRBD2 identical over 9 bases. The CDR3 has 15 amino acids. The junction had 4 bases not matched to a gene; V was cut back by 2 bases and J by 4 bases. Germline-derived CDR1 and CDR2 are SGHTA and FQGNSA. The CDR3 nucleotides read TGTGCCAGCAGCTTATGCGCGGGGGGGCCAGATACGCAGTATTTT. This encodes CASSLCAGGPDTQYF.

This clonotype was detected many times. The chain recombines TRBV4-1 with TRBJ1-5; no definite D call. The CDR3 has 15 amino acids. Trimming cost V 0 bases and J 1 base, with 7 bases left between them. From germline, CDR1 is MGHRA and CDR2 YSYEKL. CDR3 residues: CASSQDARSNQPQHF. The CDR3 DNA sequence: TGCGCCAGCAGCCAAGACGCCCGGAGCAATCAGCCCCAGCATTTT.

This clonotype occurred many times. The V call is TRBV9, the J call TRBJ2-3, with D hard to call. The germline CDR1 and CDR2 sequences are SGDLS and YYNGEE. The CDR3 has 15 residues. With 0 bases removed from V and 0 bases from J, the gap between germline ends came to 8 bases. Written as DNA, the CDR3 is TGTGCCAGCAGCGTAGTGGTGGGAAGCACAGATACGCAGTATTTT. The encoded protein is CASSVVVGSTDTQYF.

This chain connects TRBV7-2 to TRBJ2-7; 8 nucleotides agree with TRBD1. CDR1 and CDR2 (germline): SGHTA, FQGNSA. The length of the CDR3 is 14 residues. J was trimmed by 0 bases and V by 4 bases; bases with no gene match: 2. The CDR3 DNA is TGTGCCAGCAGCTCGACAGGGGCCTCCTACGAGCAGTACTTC. This translates into CASSSTGASYEQYF.

Only a few counts were recorded for this clonotype. The chain is built from TRBV20-1 and TRBJ2-2; D not resolved. Trimming took off 3 bases at V and 1 base at J, with 9 bases between the two ends. CDR1 DFQATT and CDR2 SNEGSKA come from the germline V gene (reference sequence). This CDR3 region has 14 residues. CDR3 loop: CSARRDQNTGELFF. The CDR3 nucleotides are TGCAGTGCTAGGAGAGATCAGAACACCGGGGAGCTGTTTTTT.

This clonotype was picked up many times. V and J are TRBV7-2 and TRBJ2-7, with 15 bases fitting TRBD2. The length of the CDR3 is 17 residues. Germline assignment: CDR1 SGHTA and CDR2 FQGNSA. Trimming removed 5 bases from V and 3 bases from J; junction bases left unmatched: 8. The CDR3 DNA follows: TGTGCCAGCAGCCCCGGGACTAGCGGGGGGTTAGTCTACGAGCAGTACTTC. This encodes CASSPGTSGGLVYEQYF.

This clonotype was counted a few times. The J gene is TRBJ1-1, the V gene TRBV4-3, with unresolved D. The V gene's germline CDR1 is LGHNA and CDR2 YSLEER. The V end lost 5 bases, the J end lost 3 bases, and 7 bases lay between the germline ends. The CDR3 loop spans 12 amino acids. The CDR3 spells CASSSQYTEAFF. In DNA, the CDR3 is TGCGCCAGCAGCTCCCAGTACACTGAAGCTTTCTTT.

This clonotype was seen only a few times. Here the CDR3 reads CASSPGSSGTADTQYF. The CDR3 DNA follows: TGTGCCAGCAGCCCAGGTTCGTCGGGGACGGCAGATACGCAGTATTTT. The chain links TRBV4-2 to TRBJ2-3; D is tentatively TRBD1 or TRBD2 (5 bases each). The CDR3 length is 16 residues. V was pared by 4 bases and J by 4 bases, with 18 bases between. The V gene's germline CDR1 is LGHNA and CDR2 YNFKEQ.

The chain has TRBV9 and TRBJ1-5, with 11 bases lining up with TRBD1. The length of the CDR3 is 14 residues. The V gene's germline CDR1 is SGDLS and CDR2 YYNGEE. The trim removed 4 bases at V and 6 bases at J, leaving 3 bases unmatched. CDR3 in DNA: TGTGCCAGCAGCCCCGGGACAGGGGGTCAGCCCCAGCATTTT. Protein product: CASSPGTGGQPQHF.

This clonotype was recorded a few times. This chain links TRBV6-1 with TRBJ2-7; TRBD2 is a possible D gene (5 bases). The CDR3 runs 12 residues. V lost 7 bases and J lost 0, with 7 bases in between. CDR1 is MNHNS, CDR2 SASEGT, per germline. Here the CDR3 DNA reads TGTGCCAGCACGGGGTTCTCCTACGAGCAGTACTTC. Amino acid sequence: CASTGFSYEQYF.

This clonotype appeared a few times. J is TRBJ2-7 and V is TRBV7-9; D perhaps matches TRBD1 (7 bases). The V and J ends lost 4 bases and 5 bases respectively, with 12 bases between them. The CDR3 is 13 residues long. Germline V lookup: CDR1 SEHNR, CDR2 FQNEAQ (reference sequence). The CDR3 is CASSWGDRNEQYV. The CDR3 coding sequence is TGTGCCAGCAGCTGGGGGGACAGAAACGAGCAGTACGTC.

The V call is TRBV7-9, the J call TRBJ2-1; no firm D call. The V end lost 4 bases, the J end lost 4 bases, and 17 bases lay between the germline ends. The CDR3 sequence is 16 residues long. CDR1 is SEHNR and CDR2 is FQNEAQ in the germline V gene (reference sequence). DNA of the CDR3: TGTGCCAGCAGCTCCGGTGAGGAGTCCTTGTACAATGAGCAGTTCTTC. As protein: CASSSGEESLYNEQFF.

This clonotype was seen repeatedly, ten times or more. The genes are TRBV12-5 and TRBJ2-3; no definite D call. The CDR3 sequence is 15 residues long. CDR1 and CDR2 (germline): LGHNT, FRNRAP. Trimming stripped 6 bases from V and 4 bases from J, with 17 bases between. CDR3 bases: TGTGCTAGTGGGAGCAGGCTGGATGGGCCAGATACGCAGTATTTT. Its protein is CASGSRLDGPDTQYF.

Regarding this clonotype: A much bigger clone sits one base away, suggesting this may be a read error. The rearrangement joins TRBV5-1 to TRBJ2-3, with 13 positions matching TRBD2. The germline CDR1 and CDR2 sequences are SGHRS and YFSETQ. The CDR3 covers 16 residues. The CDR3 sequence is CDSSVTGTSGEDTQYF. The CDR3 DNA reads as TGCGACAGCAGCGTGACCGGGACTAGCGGGGAGGATACGCAGTATTTT.